This entry describes one TCR beta chain. The antigen is unknown. Here immunoSEQ multiplex PCR was the method, and the copy in TCRdb shows in-frame clones only, minus some. The sample consists of approximately 720,000 clones, around 72% of them appearing once. Donors included only healthy HIV-negative adults lacking recent acute infections or vaccinations. These data are taken from a study of shared clonotypes between healthy human individuals. Overall study: The donors, two women and three men, were aged 18 to 49.

Study-level results: Larger richness was generally estimated for naive than memory subsets. In a few donors, around 5% of naive CD4 clonotypes appeared in common.

Germline CDR1 is SQVTM and CDR2 is ANQGSEA. The ends lost 8 bases at V and 2 bases at J; junction bases unmatched: 6. This CDR3 is built from 13 residues. The genes are TRBV29-1 and TRBJ2-3, with 8 positions matching TRBD1. This TCR was recovered from a woman aged 25 to 45 in good health. Sequenced: memory CD4+ T cells sorted from blood. The subset: CD45RA-negative fraction. The CDR3 spells CSTPTGDTDTQYF. In DNA form, the CDR3 reads TGCAGCACCCCGACAGGGGACACAGATACGCAGTATTTT.